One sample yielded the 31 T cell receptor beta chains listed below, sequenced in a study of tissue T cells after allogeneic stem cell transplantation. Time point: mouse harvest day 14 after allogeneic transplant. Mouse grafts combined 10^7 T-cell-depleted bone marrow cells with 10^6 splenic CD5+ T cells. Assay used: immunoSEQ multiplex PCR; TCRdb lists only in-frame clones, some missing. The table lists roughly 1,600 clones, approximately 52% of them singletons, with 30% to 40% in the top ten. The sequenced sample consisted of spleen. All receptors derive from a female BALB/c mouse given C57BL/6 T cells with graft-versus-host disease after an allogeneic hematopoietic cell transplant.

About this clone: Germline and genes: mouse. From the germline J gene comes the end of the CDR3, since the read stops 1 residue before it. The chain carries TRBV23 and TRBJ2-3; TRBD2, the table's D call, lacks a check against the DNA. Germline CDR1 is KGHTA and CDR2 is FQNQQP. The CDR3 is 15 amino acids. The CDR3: CSSSPLGGVAETLYF. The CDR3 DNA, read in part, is TGCTCCAGCAGCCCTCTGGGGGGGGTTGCAGAAACGCTGTAT.

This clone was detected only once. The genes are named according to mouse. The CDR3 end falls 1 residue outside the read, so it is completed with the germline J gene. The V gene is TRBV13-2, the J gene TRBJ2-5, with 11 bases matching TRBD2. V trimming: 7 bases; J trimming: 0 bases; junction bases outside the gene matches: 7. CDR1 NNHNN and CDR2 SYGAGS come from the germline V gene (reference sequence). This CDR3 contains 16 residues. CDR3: CASSRGLGVNQDTQYF. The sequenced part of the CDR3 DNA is TGTGCCAGCAGCCGGGGACTGGGGGTTAACCAAGACACCCAGTAC.

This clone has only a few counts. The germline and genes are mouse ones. This CDR3 reads CASRAGGNTLYF. The sequenced CDR3 bases are TGTGCCAGCAGAGCAGGGGGAAATACGCTCTAT. V is TRBV19 and J is TRBJ1-3, with TRBD1 as a possible D gene (5 bases). Coverage ceases 1 residue before the CDR3 finishes, and the germline J gene fills in the end. Germline V gene sequence: CDR1 FNHDT, CDR2 SITEND (reference sequence). The CDR3 has 12 residues. The germline V and J ends were trimmed by 5 bases and 4 bases, with 7 bases remaining between them.

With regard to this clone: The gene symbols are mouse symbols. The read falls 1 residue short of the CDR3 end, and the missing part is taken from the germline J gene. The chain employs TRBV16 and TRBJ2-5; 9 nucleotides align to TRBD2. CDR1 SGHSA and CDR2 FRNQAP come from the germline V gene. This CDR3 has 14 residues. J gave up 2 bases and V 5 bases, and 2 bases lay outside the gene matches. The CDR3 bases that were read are TGTGCAAGCAGCCTGACTGGGGGCCAAGACACCCAGTAC. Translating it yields CASSLTGGQDTQY. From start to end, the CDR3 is CASSLTGGQDTQYF.

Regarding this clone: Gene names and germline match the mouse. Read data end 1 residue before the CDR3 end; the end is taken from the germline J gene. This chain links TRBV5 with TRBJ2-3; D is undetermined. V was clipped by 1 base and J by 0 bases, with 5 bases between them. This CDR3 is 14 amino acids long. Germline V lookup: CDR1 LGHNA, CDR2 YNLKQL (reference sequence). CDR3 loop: CASSQARSAETLYF. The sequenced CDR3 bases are TGTGCCAGCAGCCAAGCCCGTAGTGCAGAAACGCTGTAT.

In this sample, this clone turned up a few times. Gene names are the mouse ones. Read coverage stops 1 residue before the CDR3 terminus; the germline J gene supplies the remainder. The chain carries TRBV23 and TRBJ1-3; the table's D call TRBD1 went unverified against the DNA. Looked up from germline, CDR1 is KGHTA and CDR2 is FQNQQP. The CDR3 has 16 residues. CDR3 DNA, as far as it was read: TGCTCCAGCAGACAAACAGGGCCTCCTTCTGGAAATACGCTCTAT. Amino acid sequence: CSSRQTGPPSGNTLY. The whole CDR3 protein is CSSRQTGPPSGNTLYF.

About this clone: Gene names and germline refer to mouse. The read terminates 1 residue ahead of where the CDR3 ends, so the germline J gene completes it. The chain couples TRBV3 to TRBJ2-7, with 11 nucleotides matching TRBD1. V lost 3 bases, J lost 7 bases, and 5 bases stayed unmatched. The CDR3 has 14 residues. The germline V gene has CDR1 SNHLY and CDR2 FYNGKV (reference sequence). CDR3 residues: CASSFRDRGREQYF. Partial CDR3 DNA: TGTGCCAGCAGCTTCCGGGACAGGGGGAGAGAACAGTAC.

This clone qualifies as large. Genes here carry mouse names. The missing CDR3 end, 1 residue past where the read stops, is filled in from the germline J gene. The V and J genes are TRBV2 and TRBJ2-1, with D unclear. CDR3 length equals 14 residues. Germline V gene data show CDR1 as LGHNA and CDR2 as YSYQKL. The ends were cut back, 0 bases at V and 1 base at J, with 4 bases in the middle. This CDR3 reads CASSQEGNYAEQFF. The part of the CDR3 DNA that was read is TGTGCCAGCAGCCAAGAGGGGAACTATGCTGAGCAGTTC.

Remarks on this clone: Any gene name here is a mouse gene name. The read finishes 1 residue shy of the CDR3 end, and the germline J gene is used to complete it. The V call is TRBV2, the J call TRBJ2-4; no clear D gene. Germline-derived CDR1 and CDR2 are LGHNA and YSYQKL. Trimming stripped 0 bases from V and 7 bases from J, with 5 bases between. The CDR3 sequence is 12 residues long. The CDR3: CASSQETYTLYF. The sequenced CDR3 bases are TGTGCCAGCAGCCAAGAGACGTACACCTTGTAC.

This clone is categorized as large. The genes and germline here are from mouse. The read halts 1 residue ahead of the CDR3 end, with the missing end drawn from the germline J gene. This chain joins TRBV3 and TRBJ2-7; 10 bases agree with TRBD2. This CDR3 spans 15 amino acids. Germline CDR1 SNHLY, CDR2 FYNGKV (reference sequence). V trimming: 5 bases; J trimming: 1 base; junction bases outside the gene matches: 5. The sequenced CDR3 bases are TGTGCCAGCAGCCCTTTACTGGGGGGGTCCTATGAACAGTAC. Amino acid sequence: CASSPLLGGSYEQY. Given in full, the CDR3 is CASSPLLGGSYEQYF.

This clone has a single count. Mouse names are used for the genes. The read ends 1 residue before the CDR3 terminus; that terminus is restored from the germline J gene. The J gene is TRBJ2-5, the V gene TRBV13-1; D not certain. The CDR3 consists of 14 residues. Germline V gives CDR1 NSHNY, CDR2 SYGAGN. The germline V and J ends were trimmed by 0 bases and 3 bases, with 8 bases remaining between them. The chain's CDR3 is CASSDASPQDTQYF. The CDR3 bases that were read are TGTGCCAGCAGTGATGCAAGCCCTCAAGACACCCAGTAC.

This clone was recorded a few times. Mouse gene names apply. The CDR3: CASSSAETLYF. CDR3 DNA (partial): TGTGCCAGCAGTAGTGCAGAAACGCTGTAT. This chain joins TRBV4 and TRBJ2-3; D is uncertain. The read stops 1 residue short of the end of the CDR3; the missing end is completed from the germline J gene. The length of the CDR3 is 11 residues. Per germline, CDR1 LGHDT and CDR2 YNNKQL (reference sequence). Trimming took off 6 bases at V and 0 bases at J, with 1 base between the two ends.

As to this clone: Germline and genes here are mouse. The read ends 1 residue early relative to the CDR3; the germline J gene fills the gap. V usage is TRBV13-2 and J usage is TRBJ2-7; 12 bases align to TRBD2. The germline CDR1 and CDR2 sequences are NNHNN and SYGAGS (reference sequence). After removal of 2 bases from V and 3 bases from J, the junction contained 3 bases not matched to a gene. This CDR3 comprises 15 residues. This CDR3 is CASGDPGLGGYEQYF. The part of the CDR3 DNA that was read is TGTGCCAGCGGTGACCCGGGACTGGGGGGCTATGAACAGTAC.

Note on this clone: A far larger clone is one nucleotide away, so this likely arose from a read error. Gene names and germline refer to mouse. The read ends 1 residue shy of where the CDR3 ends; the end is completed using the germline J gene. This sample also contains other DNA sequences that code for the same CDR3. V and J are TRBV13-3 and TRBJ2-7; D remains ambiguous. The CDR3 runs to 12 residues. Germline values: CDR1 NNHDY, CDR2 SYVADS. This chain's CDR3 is CASGEQTYEQYF. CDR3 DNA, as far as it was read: TGTGCCAGCGGTGAGCAAACCTATGAACAGTAC.

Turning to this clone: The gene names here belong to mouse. Here the CDR3 reads CASSLRAGSQNTLYF. The CDR3 bases that were read are TGTGCCAGCAGTTTACGGGCTGGGAGTCAAAACACCTTGTAC. The chain couples TRBV15 to TRBJ2-4, with a weak D call TRBD2 (5 bases). The missing CDR3 end, 1 residue past where the read stops, is filled in from the germline J gene. This CDR3 comprises 15 residues. V shed 2 bases and J shed 0 bases, with 9 bases lying between them. The germline CDR1 and CDR2 sequences are SGHND and FRSKSL. Full variable domain (remainder filled in from reference TRBV15 and TRBJ2-4): DAGVTQTPRHEVAEKGQTIILKCEPVSGHNDLFWYRQTKIQGLELLSYFRSKSLMEDGGAFKDRFKAEMLNSSFSTLKIQPTEPKDSAVYLCASSLRAGSQNTLYFGAGTRLSVL.

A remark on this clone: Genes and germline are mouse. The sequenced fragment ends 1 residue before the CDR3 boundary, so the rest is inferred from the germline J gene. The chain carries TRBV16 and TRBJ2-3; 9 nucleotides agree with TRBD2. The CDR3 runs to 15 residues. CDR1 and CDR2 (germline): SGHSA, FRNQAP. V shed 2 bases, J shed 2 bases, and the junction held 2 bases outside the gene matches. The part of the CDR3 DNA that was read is TGTGCAAGCAGCTTAATGGGGGGGCATGCAGAAACGCTGTAT. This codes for CASSLMGGHAETLY. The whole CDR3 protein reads CASSLMGGHAETLYF. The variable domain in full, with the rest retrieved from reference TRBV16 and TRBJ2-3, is NAGVIQTPRHKVTGKGQEATLWCEPISGHSAVFWYRQTIVQGLEFLTYFRNQAPIDDSGMPKERFSAQMPNQSHSTLKIQSTQPQDSAVYLCASSLMGGHAETLYFGSGTRLTVL.

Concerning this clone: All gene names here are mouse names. The CDR3 DNA, read in part, is TGTGCCAGCGGTGAAGGGACTGGGGGGGACACCCAGTAC. Amino acid sequence: CASGEGTGGDTQY. The full-length CDR3 reads as CASGEGTGGDTQYF. This chain joins TRBV13-2 and TRBJ2-5; TRBD2 matches at 12 bases. The read halts 1 residue ahead of the CDR3 end, with the missing end drawn from the germline J gene. V was pared by 2 bases and J by 6 bases, with 1 base of the junction left unmatched. CDR1 is NNHNN and CDR2 is SYGAGS in the germline V gene (reference sequence). The CDR3 totals 14 residues.

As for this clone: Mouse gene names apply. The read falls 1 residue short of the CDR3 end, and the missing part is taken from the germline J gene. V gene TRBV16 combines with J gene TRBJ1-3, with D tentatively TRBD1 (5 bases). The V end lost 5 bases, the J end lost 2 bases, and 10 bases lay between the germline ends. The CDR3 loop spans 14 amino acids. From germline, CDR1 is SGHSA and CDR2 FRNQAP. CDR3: CASSNGGAGNTLYF. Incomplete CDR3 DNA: TGTGCAAGCAGCAATGGGGGGGCTGGAAATACGCTCTAT.

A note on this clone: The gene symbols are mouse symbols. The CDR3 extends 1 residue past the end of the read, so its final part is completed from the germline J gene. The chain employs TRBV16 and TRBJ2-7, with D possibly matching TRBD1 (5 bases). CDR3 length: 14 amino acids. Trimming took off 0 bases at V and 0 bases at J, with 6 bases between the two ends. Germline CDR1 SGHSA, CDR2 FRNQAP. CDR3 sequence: CASSLEGDSYEQYF. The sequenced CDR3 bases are TGTGCAAGCAGCTTAGAAGGGGACTCCTATGAACAGTAC.

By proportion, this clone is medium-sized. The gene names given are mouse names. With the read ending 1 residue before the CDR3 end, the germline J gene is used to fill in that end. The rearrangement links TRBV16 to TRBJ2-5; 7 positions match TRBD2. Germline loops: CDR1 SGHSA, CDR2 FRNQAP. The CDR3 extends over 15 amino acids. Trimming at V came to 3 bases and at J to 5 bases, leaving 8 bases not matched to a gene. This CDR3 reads CASSFLGGDLDTQYF. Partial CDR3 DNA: TGTGCAAGCAGCTTCCTCGGGGGGGATTTAGACACCCAGTAC.

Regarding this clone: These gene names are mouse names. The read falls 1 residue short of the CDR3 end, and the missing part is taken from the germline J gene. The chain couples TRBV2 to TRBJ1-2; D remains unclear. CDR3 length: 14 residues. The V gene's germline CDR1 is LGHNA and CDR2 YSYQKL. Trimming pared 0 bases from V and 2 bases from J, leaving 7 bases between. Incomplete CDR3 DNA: TGTGCCAGCAGCCAAGATCATGGGAACTCCGACTACACC. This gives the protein CASSQDHGNSDYT. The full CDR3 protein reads CASSQDHGNSDYTF.

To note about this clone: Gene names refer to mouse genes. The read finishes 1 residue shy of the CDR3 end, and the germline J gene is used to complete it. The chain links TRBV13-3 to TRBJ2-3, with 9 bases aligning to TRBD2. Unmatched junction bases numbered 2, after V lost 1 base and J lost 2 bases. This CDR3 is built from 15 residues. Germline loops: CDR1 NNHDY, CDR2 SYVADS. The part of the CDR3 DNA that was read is TGTGCCAGCAGTGATCCTGGGGGGGTTGCAGAAACGCTGTAT. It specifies CASSDPGGVAETLY. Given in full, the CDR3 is CASSDPGGVAETLYF.

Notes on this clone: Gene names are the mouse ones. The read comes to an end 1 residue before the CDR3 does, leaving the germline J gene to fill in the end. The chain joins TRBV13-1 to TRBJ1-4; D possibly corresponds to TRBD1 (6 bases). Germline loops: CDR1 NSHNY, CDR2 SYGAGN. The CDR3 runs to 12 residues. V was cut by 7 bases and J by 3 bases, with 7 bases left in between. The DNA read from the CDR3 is TGTGCCAGCGGGGGGCCCAACGAAAGATTATTT. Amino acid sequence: CASGGPNERLF. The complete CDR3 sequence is CASGGPNERLFF. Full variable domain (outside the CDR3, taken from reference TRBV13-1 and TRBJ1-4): EAAVTQSPRNKVTVTGGNVTLSCRQTNSHNYMYWYRQDTGHGLRLIHYSYGAGNLRIGDVPDGYKATRTTQEDFFLLLELASPSQTSLYFCASGGPNERLFFGHGTKLSVL.

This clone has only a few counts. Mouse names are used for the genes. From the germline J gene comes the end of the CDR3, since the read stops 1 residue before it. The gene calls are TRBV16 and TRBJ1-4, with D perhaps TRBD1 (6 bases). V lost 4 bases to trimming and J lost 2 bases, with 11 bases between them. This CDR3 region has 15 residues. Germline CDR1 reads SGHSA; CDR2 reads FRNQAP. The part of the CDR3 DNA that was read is TGTGCAAGCAGCTCATCCGGGACATCCAACGAAAGATTATTT. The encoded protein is CASSSSGTSNERLF. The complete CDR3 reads CASSSSGTSNERLFF.

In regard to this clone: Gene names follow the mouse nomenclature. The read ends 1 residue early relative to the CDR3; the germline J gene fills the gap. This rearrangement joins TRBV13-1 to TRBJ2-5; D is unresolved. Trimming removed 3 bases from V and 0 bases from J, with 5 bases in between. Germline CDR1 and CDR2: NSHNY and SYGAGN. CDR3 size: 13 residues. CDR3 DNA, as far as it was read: TGTGCCAGCAGTGGCGGGAACCAAGACACCCAGTAC. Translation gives CASSGGNQDTQY. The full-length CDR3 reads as CASSGGNQDTQYF.

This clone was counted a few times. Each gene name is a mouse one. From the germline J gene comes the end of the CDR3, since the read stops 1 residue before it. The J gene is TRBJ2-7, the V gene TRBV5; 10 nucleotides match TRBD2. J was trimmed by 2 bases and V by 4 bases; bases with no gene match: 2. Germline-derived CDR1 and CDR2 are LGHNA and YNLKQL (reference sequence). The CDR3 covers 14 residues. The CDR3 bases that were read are TGTGCCAGCAGCCTTACTGGGGGGGCCTATGAACAGTAC. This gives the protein CASSLTGGAYEQY. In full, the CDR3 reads CASSLTGGAYEQYF.

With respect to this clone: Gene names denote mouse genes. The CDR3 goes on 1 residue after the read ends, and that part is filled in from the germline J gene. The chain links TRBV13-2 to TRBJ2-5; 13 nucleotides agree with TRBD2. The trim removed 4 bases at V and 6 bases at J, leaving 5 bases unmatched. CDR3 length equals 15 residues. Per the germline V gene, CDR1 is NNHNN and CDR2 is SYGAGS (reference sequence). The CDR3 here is CASGQDWGGDDTQYF. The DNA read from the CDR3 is TGTGCCAGCGGTCAGGACTGGGGGGGCGATGACACCCAGTAC.

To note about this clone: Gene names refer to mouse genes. CDR3 region: CASSAETLYF. CDR3 DNA (partial): TGTGCCAGCAGTGCAGAAACGCTGTAT. The chain carries TRBV13-1 and TRBJ2-3; D remains ambiguous. Coverage ceases 1 residue before the CDR3 finishes, and the germline J gene fills in the end. Trimming pared 3 bases from V and 4 bases from J, leaving 0 bases between. The germline V gene encodes CDR1 NSHNY and CDR2 SYGAGN. This CDR3 is 10 amino acids long.

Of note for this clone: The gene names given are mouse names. The CDR3 spells CASGDDRGNTEVFF. The CDR3 bases that were read are TGTGCCAGCGGTGACGACAGGGGGAACACAGAAGTCTTC. The chain employs TRBV13-2 and TRBJ1-1; 8 bases are shared with TRBD1. The missing CDR3 end, 1 residue past where the read stops, is filled in from the germline J gene. The CDR3 consists of 14 residues. V lost 2 bases and J lost 1; bases outside the gene matches: 1. Germline loops: CDR1 NNHNN, CDR2 SYGAGS (reference sequence).

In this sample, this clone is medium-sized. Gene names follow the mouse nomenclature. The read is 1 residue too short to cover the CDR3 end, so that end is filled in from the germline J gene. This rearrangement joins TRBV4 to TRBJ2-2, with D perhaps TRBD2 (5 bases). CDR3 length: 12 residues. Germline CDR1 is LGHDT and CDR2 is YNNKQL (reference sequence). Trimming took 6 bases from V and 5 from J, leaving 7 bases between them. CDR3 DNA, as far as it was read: TGTGCCAGCAGACACTGGACCGGGCAGCTCTAC. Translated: CASRHWTGQLY. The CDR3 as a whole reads CASRHWTGQLYF. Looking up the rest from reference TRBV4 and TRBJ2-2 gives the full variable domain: ETAVFQTPNYHVTQVGNEVSFNCKQTLGHDTMYWYKQDSKKLLKIMFSYNNKQLIVNETVPRRFSPQSSDKAHLNLRIKSVEPEDSAVYLCASRHWTGQLYFGEGSKLTVL.

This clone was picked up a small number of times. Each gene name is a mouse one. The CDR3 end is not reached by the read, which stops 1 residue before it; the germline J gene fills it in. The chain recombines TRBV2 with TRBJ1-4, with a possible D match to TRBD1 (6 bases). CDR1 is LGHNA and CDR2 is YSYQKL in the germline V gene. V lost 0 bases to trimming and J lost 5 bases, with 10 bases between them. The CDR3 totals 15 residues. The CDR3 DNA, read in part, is TGTGCCAGCAGCCAAGATCCAGGGGCGAACGAAAGATTATTT. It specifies CASSQDPGANERLF. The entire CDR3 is CASSQDPGANERLFF.